This T cell receptor (beta chain) is drawn from a study of shared clonotypes between healthy human individuals. Naive CD8 populations comprised CD45RO-negative cells positively selected for CCR7, excluding terminally differentiated effector memory CD45RA+ cells. Sequencing used immunoSEQ multiplex PCR; TCRdb keeps in-frame clones, though not all of them. There are about 580,000 clones in the sample; 98% occur only once, and 0.3% lies in the top ten. The CDR3 has 14 residues. The trim removed 6 bases at V and 5 bases at J, leaving 6 bases unmatched. Germline loops: CDR1 MNHEY, CDR2 SMNVEV (reference sequence).

Sequences were obtained from naive CD8+ T cells sorted from blood. This TCR came from a man younger than 40 in good health. This sequence joins TRBV27 and TRBJ2-7, with TRBD2 matching 11 bases. CDR3 loop: CASRSSGRSNEQYF. For the CDR3, the DNA is TGTGCCAGCAGGTCTAGCGGGAGGTCCAACGAGCAGTACTTC.